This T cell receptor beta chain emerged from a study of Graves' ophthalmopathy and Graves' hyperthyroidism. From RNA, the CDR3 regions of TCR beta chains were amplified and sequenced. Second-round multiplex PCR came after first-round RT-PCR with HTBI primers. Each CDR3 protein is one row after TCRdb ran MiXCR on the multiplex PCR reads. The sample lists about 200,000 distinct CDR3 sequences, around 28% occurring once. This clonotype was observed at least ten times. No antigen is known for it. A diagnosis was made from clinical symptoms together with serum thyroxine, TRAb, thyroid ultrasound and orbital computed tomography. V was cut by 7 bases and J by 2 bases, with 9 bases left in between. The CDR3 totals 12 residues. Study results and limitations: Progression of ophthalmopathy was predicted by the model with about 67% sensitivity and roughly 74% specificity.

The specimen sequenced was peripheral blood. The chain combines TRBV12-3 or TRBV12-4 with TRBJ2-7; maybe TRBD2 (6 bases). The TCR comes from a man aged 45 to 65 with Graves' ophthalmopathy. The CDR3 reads CASKSGAYEQYF. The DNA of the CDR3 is TGTGCCAGCAAGTCGGGGGCCTACGAGCAGTACTTC.